This TCR beta chain was recorded in a study of CD8 T cells in ankylosing spondylitis. Study-wide findings and caveats: The clones that were linked to disease were reported to be significantly enriched in matched synovial fluid samples from ankylosing spondylitis patients. Apparently characteristic of ankylosing spondylitis blood was a TCR beta motif (roughly eight highly homologous variants). Disease-linked clones proved CD8+ and comparatively uncommon in peripheral blood.

This clonotype has a count of ten or more. Its antigen is currently unknown. Libraries for TCR beta were made by quantitative 5'-RACE with molecular barcodes. Each CDR3 protein gets one entry after TCRdb re-called the 5' RACE reads with MiXCR. The sample consists of 750,000 to 850,000 distinct CDR3 sequences, around 11% of them appearing once. The sequencing input was blood, either unsorted or a sorted T cell fraction (not recorded which). This sequence was found in a male donor with ankylosing spondylitis.

DNA for the CDR3: TGTGCCATCAGTGACCGGACAGGGCATCAGCCCCAGCATTTT. It codes for CAISDRTGHQPQHF. The chain couples TRBV10-3 to TRBJ1-5; 8 nucleotides match TRBD1. The V and J ends lost 3 bases and 5 bases, in that order; junction bases with no gene match: 3. The CDR3 spans 14 residues. CDR1 and CDR2 (germline): ENHRY, SYGVKD.